This entry features one T cell receptor beta chain sequence. Its antigen remains unknown. The data originate from a study of shared clonotypes between healthy human individuals. Study observations and caveats: The low donor count limited represented genetic and exposure-history diversity.

Profiled with immunoSEQ multiplex PCR; TCRdb holds only in-frame clones, not every one. Among 850,000 to 1,100,000 clones, 60% to 80% were seen once, and the ten largest hold 0.89%. Specimen: memory CD4+ T cells from PBMCs. Subset specified: CD45RA-negative fraction. The receptor was isolated from a man younger than 30 in good health. Some clones in this sample may be carry-over from other donors' samples.

CDR3 coding DNA: TGTGCCAGCAGCTGGGACGCCCCGAGTGGGACTGAAGCTTTCTTT. Protein: CASSWDAPSGTEAFF. The rearrangement links TRBV5-5 to TRBJ1-1, with D perhaps TRBD1 (5 bases). Looked up from germline, CDR1 is SGHKS and CDR2 is YYEKEE (reference sequence). The CDR3 runs 15 residues. V lost 3 bases to trimming and J lost 5 bases, with 17 bases between them.